The clone carrying this TCR beta chain was picked up a small number of times. These data originate in a study of OX40 agonist ivuxolimab in advanced cancers. This CDR3 spans 17 amino acids. Germline V gene lookup returns CDR1 MGHRA and CDR2 YSYEKL. V shed 3 bases, J shed 1 base, and the junction held 10 bases outside the gene matches. Produced via immunoSEQ multiplex PCR; TCRdb's table is partial and in-frame only. Of some 130,000 clones in the sample, roughly nine tenths are singletons; the top ten hold 0.55% to 0.7%. Blood samples were obtained at baseline, cycle 4 day 1, and cycle 7 day 1. The V call is TRBV4-1, the J call TRBJ2-5; 8 positions agree with TRBD2. This sample comprised CD4+ or CD8+ T cells sorted from blood, obtained in a trial of the OX40 agonist ivuxolimab. The clonotype was recovered from an adult with an advanced solid tumor such as melanoma, head and neck, liver or kidney cancer. The CDR3 is CASSQPTVRGAQETQYF. CDR3 coding DNA: TGCGCCAGCAGCCAGCCCACGGTGCGGGGGGCCCAAGAGACCCAGTACTTC.